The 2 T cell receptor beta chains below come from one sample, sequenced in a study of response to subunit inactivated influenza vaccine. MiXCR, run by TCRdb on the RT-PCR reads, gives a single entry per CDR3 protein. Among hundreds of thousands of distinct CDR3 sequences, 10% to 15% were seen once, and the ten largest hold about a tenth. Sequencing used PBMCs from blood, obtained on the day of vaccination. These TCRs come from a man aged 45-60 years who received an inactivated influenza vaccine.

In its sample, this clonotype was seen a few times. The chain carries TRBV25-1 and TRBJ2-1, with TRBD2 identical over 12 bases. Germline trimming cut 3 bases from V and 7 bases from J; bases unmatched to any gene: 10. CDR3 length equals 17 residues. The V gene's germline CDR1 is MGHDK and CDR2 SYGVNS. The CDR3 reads CASSDPWTSGTDNEQFF. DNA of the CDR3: TGTGCCAGCAGTGACCCTTGGACTAGCGGGACTGATAATGAGCAGTTCTTC.

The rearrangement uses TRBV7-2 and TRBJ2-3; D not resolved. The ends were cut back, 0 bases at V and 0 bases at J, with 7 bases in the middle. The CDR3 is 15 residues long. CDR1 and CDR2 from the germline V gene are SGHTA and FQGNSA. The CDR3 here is CASSLATLSTDTQYF. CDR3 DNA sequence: TGTGCCAGCAGCTTAGCGACCCTTAGCACAGATACGCAGTATTTT.